This T cell receptor beta chain was sequenced in a study of T cell repertoires in cytomegalovirus infection (dated by TCRdb to between 2018 and 2020). About the study as a whole: Donor HLA type was relevant to the analysis, because carriage of CMV infection together with the matching HLA type was indicated by public TCR beta signatures. Overall results and qualifications from the work: The ex vivo response was dominated by HLA-C-restricted CMV-specific TCR beta clonotypes, and the single most frequent clonotype in two of eight donors was supplied by these HLA-C-restricted clonotypes. Cumulative frequency of public TCR beta family members discriminated carriers of CMV infection plus the relevant HLA type in this cohort and an independent approximately 370-donor cohort.

On this clonotype itself: The antigen this receptor binds is unknown. There are no base qualities to consult, and no much larger clone falls within one base.

The instrument given in TCRdb is Illumina HiSeq 1500. TCRdb applied fastp at Q25 and MiXCR to the public reads, then kept only in-frame beta chains. CDR3 protein sequences are deduplicated, and each keeps its most common genes and DNA. For this sample the table gives 200,000 to 250,000 distinct CDR3 sequences, of which 22% were detected only once. The top ten clonotypes cover 18% of the sample. The CDR3, cysteine through phenylalanine, is 14 amino acids long. The DNA shown is the 42-base CDR3, in frame from base 1. For CDR1 and CDR2, the germline V gene (reference sequence) lists DFQATT and SNEGSKA. Trimming removed 4 bases from V and 8 bases from J, leaving 18 bases between the germline ends.

The chain joins TRBV20-1 to TRBJ2-1; the D gene cannot be resolved reliably. The material sequenced was CD8+ T cells from PBMCs. The clonotype originates from a human donor in good health (CMV status not recorded). Some clones in this sample may be carry-over from other donors' samples. The DNA sequence reads TGCAGTGCTAACCCTCTCGGGCAGAGCGATGAGCAGTTCTTC. It encodes CSANPLGQSDEQFF.